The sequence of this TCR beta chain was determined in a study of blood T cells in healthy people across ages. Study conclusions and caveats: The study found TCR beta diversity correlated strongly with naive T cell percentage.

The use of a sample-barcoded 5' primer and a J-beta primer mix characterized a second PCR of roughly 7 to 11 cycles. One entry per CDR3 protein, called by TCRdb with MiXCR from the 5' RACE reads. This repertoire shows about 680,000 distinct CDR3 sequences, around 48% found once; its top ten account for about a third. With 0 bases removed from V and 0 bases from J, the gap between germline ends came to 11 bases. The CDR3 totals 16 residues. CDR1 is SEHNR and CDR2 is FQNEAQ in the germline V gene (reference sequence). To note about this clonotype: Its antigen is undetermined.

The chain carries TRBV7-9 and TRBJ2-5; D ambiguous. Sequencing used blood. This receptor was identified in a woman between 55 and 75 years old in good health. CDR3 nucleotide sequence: TGTGCCAGCAGCTTAGCCCCAGTAGGGTACCAAGAGACCCAGTACTTC. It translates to CASSLAPVGYQETQYF.